The rows below give T cell receptor beta chains drawn from one sample of a study of shared clonotypes between healthy human individuals. Repertoires were generated with immunoSEQ multiplex PCR, while TCRdb's copy carries only in-frame clones and drops some. The table lists around 2.5 million clones, roughly 93% of them singletons. The sample taken for sequencing was naive CD4+ T cells from PBMCs. These receptors all come from a man in his late teens or twenties in good health. Some clones in this sample may be carry-over from other donors' samples. Each CDR3 is given with its conserved first and last residue. Each record gives: V gene, clone size, J gene, D gene, CDR3 DNA, CDR3 protein. The D gene is left open where the match is weak. A clone size is listed for some rows: how often the clone was seen (once, few, many), or a class if it is expanded.

V: TRBV11-2
size: NA
J: TRBJ2-7
D: TRBD1
DNA: TGTGCCAGCAGCTTAAGGGGACAGGGCGCCTACGAGCAGTACTTC
CDR3: CASSLRGQGAYEQYF

V: TRBV10-3
size: NA
J: TRBJ2-7
D: TRBD1
DNA: TGTGCCATCAGTGAGCGCTGGACAGGTACCTACGAGCAGTACTTC
CDR3: CAISERWTGTYEQYF

V: TRBV7-9
size: NA
J: TRBJ1-4
D: NA
DNA: TGTGCCAGCAGCTTGCTCCCCACAGCGAATGAAAAACTGTTTTTT
CDR3: CASSLLPTANEKLFF

V: TRBV11-2
size: NA
J: TRBJ2-1
D: NA
DNA: TGTGCCAGCAGCTTAGACAGGGCGGGGGAGCAGTTCTTC
CDR3: CASSLDRAGEQFF

V: TRBV21-1
size: once
J: TRBJ2-7
D: NA
DNA: TGTGCCAGCAGCAAAGGAACCCTTAGGAGACAGGGGTCCTACGAGCAGTACTTC
CDR3: CASSKGTLRRQGSYEQYF

V: TRBV28
size: NA
J: TRBJ2-5
D: TRBD1
DNA: TGTGCCAGCAGTTCTAGCAAACAGGGGGCGATACGAGAGACCCAGTACTTC
CDR3: CASSSSKQGAIRETQYF

V: TRBV30
size: NA
J: TRBJ1-5
D: NA
DNA: TGTGCCTGGAGTGCCCGCCAGGGAGATCAGCCCCAGCATTTT
CDR3: CAWSARQGDQPQHF

V: TRBV5-5
size: NA
J: TRBJ1-2
D: TRBD1
DNA: TGTGCCAGCAGCCCCCAGACAGGGGGCTATGGCTACACCTTC
CDR3: CASSPQTGGYGYTF

V: TRBV19
size: NA
J: TRBJ2-1
D: TRBD2
DNA: TGTGCCAGTAGTATAGGCCTCCGGGAGGGCCAAAGAAGGCAGTTCTTC
CDR3: CASSIGLREGQRRQFF

V: TRBV5-1
size: NA
J: TRBJ2-7
D: NA
DNA: TGCGCCAGCAGCGCTACACAGGGAGGCGAGCAGTACTTC
CDR3: CASSATQGGEQYF

V: TRBV7-9
size: NA
J: TRBJ2-3
D: NA
DNA: TGTGCCAGCAGCTTAGGAGATTACCCAACAGATACGCAGTATTTT
CDR3: CASSLGDYPTDTQYF

V: TRBV28
size: NA
J: TRBJ1-2
D: NA
DNA: TGTGCCAGCAGTAGGGGGTACTACACCTTC
CDR3: CASSRGYYTF

V: TRBV20-1
size: once
J: TRBJ2-1
D: NA
DNA: TGCAGTGCTAGAGATCAACTTGAGCAGTTCTTC
CDR3: CSARDQLEQFF

V: TRBV10-3
size: NA
J: TRBJ2-3
D: NA
DNA: TGTGCCATCAGTGCGGACAGATCTGATACGCAGTATTTT
CDR3: CAISADRSDTQYF

V: TRBV4-2
size: NA
J: TRBJ2-1
D: NA
DNA: TGTGCCAGCAGCCAAGAGGCCCTGAAGTACAATGAGCAGTTCTTC
CDR3: CASSQEALKYNEQFF

V: TRBV4-2
size: NA
J: TRBJ2-7
D: NA
DNA: TGTGCCAGCAGCGGCGAAGCGTCACACGAGCAGTACTTC
CDR3: CASSGEASHEQYF

V: TRBV19
size: NA
J: TRBJ1-5
D: NA
DNA: TGTGCCAGTTCAGATGGGGCAGGGCGGCGACAGCCCCAGCATTTT
CDR3: CASSDGAGRRQPQHF

V: TRBV5-1
size: NA
J: TRBJ1-2
D: NA
DNA: TGCGCCAGCAGCTTGTTGGGCAGGGCGGGGTCGGATGGCTACACCTTC
CDR3: CASSLLGRAGSDGYTF

V: TRBV12-2
size: NA
J: TRBJ2-1
D: NA
DNA: TGTGCAAGTCGCTTAGGACCCGGGAACTACAATGAGCAGTTCTTC
CDR3: CASRLGPGNYNEQFF

V: TRBV18
size: NA
J: TRBJ1-2
D: TRBD1
DNA: TGTGCCAGCTCACCAGCTAGGACAGGGGGCGTTGGCTACACCTTC
CDR3: CASSPARTGGVGYTF

V: TRBV11-2
size: NA
J: TRBJ2-7
D: NA
DNA: TGTGCCAGCAGCTCGGGTGCGGCAGGCTTAGGAATTCTGTACGAGCAGTACTTC
CDR3: CASSSGAAGLGILYEQYF

V: TRBV28
size: NA
J: TRBJ2-3
D: NA
DNA: TGTGCCAGCAGTTTATGGGAGGGGGTTGGGGCCACAGATACGCAGTATTTT
CDR3: CASSLWEGVGATDTQYF

V: TRBV5-1
size: NA
J: TRBJ2-1
D: TRBD1
DNA: TGCGCCAGCAGCTTGATTGGAGGAGACAGGGAATACAATGAGCAGTTCTTC
CDR3: CASSLIGGDREYNEQFF

V: TRBV28
size: NA
J: TRBJ2-7
D: NA
DNA: TGTGCCAGCAACCTCCGGGCCGCAAGCAAGGAGCAGTACTTC
CDR3: CASNLRAASKEQYF

V: TRBV5-8
size: NA
J: TRBJ2-3
D: NA
DNA: TGTGCCAGCAGCCTAGAACTAGTCCCAGATACGCAGTATTTT
CDR3: CASSLELVPDTQYF

V: TRBV6-1
size: NA
J: TRBJ2-1
D: NA
DNA: TGTGCCAGCAGTCCAGAGACAGGCGAGGTTGAGCAGTTCTTC
CDR3: CASSPETGEVEQFF

V: TRBV19
size: NA
J: TRBJ2-1
D: TRBD2
DNA: TGTGCCAGTAGTAAGGCGGGAGGCCACTCCTACAATGAGCAGTTCTTC
CDR3: CASSKAGGHSYNEQFF

V: TRBV10-3
size: NA
J: TRBJ2-3
D: NA
DNA: TGTGCCATCAGTGAGTCTAGGGAAACAGATACGCAGTATTTT
CDR3: CAISESRETDTQYF

V: TRBV7-3
size: few
J: TRBJ2-2
D: NA
DNA: TGTGCCAGCAGCGCGGGTTGGACCGGGGAGCTGTTTTTT
CDR3: CASSAGWTGELFF

V: TRBV18
size: NA
J: TRBJ2-1
D: TRBD1
DNA: TGTGCCAGCTCACCATTTCAGGGACAGGGCTACAATGAGCAGTTCTTC
CDR3: CASSPFQGQGYNEQFF

V: TRBV28
size: once
J: TRBJ2-1
D: TRBD2
DNA: TGTGCCAGCTTAGGTAGCGGGAGGGCCCTCGGTAATGAGCAGTTCTTC
CDR3: CASLGSGRALGNEQFF

V: TRBV5-1
size: NA
J: TRBJ1-4
D: NA
DNA: TGCGCCAGCAGCTACACAGGGTTTGAAAAACTGTTTTTT
CDR3: CASSYTGFEKLFF

V: TRBV7-2
size: NA
J: TRBJ2-3
D: TRBD1
DNA: TGTGCCAGCAGCGCGAACAGGGGGCGCACAGATACGCAGTATTTT
CDR3: CASSANRGRTDTQYF

V: TRBV29-1
size: NA
J: TRBJ1-2
D: NA
DNA: TGCAGCGTTGATAGTTGGGGGGGGGCTCCCCCCTATGGCTACACCTTC
CDR3: CSVDSWGGAPPYGYTF

V: TRBV6-6
size: NA
J: TRBJ2-7
D: NA
DNA: TGTGCCAGCAGGGGGGGCGGGAGTAACCACGAGCAGTACTTC
CDR3: CASRGGGSNHEQYF

V: TRBV5-1
size: NA
J: TRBJ2-7
D: TRBD2
DNA: TGCGCCAGCAGCTTGAAAAGTACCGGGACTAGCGGGTTTTGGTCCTACGAGCAGTACTTC
CDR3: CASSLKSTGTSGFWSYEQYF

V: TRBV6-5
size: NA
J: TRBJ2-5
D: TRBD2
DNA: TGTGCCAGCAGTTCCCGACTAGCGGGAGGGCGGACCCAGTACTTC
CDR3: CASSSRLAGGRTQYF

V: TRBV5-1
size: NA
J: TRBJ2-1
D: TRBD2
DNA: TGCGCCAGCAGCTTGCAACTAGCGGGGCTCAATGAGCAGTTCTTC
CDR3: CASSLQLAGLNEQFF

V: TRBV28
size: NA
J: TRBJ1-5
D: NA
DNA: TGTGCCAGCATAAGGGGTGGAGGCAATCAGCCCCAGCATTTT
CDR3: CASIRGGGNQPQHF

V: TRBV10-1
size: NA
J: TRBJ2-3
D: NA
DNA: TGCGCCAGCAGTGAGGCCCAGACAGATACGCAGTATTTT
CDR3: CASSEAQTDTQYF

V: TRBV10-3
size: NA
J: TRBJ1-2
D: NA
DNA: TGTGCCATCAGTGAGGGTTTATATGGCTACACCTTC
CDR3: CAISEGLYGYTF

V: TRBV11-2
size: few
J: TRBJ1-1
D: NA
DNA: TGTGCCAGCAGTGGTTCTTTGCATACTGAAGCTTTCTTT
CDR3: CASSGSLHTEAFF

V: TRBV28
size: NA
J: TRBJ2-4
D: TRBD1
DNA: TGTGCCAGCAGTATGATTCCCGGGACAGGGGTAAAACGAGCCAAAAACATTCAGTACTTC
CDR3: CASSMIPGTGVKRAKNIQYF

V: TRBV5-4
size: NA
J: TRBJ1-5
D: NA
DNA: TGTGCCAGCAGCTTGGGACCCTCGTCAGACCAGCCCCAGCATTTT
CDR3: CASSLGPSSDQPQHF

V: TRBV6-5
size: NA
J: TRBJ2-7
D: NA
DNA: TGTGCCAGCAGTTACTCGAGGGGAAGCGGCAGGATAGGGCAGTACTTC
CDR3: CASSYSRGSGRIGQYF

V: TRBV5-8
size: NA
J: TRBJ1-2
D: NA
DNA: TGTGCCAGCAGCTTGTTGCAGGGAGCAGCCTATGGCTACACCTTC
CDR3: CASSLLQGAAYGYTF

V: TRBV9
size: NA
J: TRBJ2-5
D: TRBD2
DNA: TGTGCCAGCAGCGTTAGCGGGAGGATTCAAGAGACCCAGTACTTC
CDR3: CASSVSGRIQETQYF

V: TRBV6-6
size: NA
J: TRBJ2-7
D: TRBD2
DNA: TGTGCCAGCTCCTCCGGACTAGTATCCTACGAGCAGTACTTC
CDR3: CASSSGLVSYEQYF

V: TRBV19
size: NA
J: TRBJ2-3
D: TRBD2
DNA: TGTGCCAGTAGTATCGGGGGGGTTACGGATACGCAGTATTTT
CDR3: CASSIGGVTDTQYF

V: TRBV7-3
size: NA
J: TRBJ1-1
D: NA
DNA: TGTGCCAGCAGCTCTCAGGGGAGGAACACTGAAGCTTTCTTT
CDR3: CASSSQGRNTEAFF

V: TRBV10-3
size: few
J: TRBJ1-1
D: NA
DNA: TGTGCCATCAGTGAGGCCTTGGGCAGGCCCACTGAAGCTTTCTTT
CDR3: CAISEALGRPTEAFF